This entry is about one T cell receptor (beta chain). Its antigen is unidentified. The source of the sample is a study of pediatric ulcerative colitis. Ulcerative colitis patients received no immunosuppressive medication before the diagnostic colonoscopy. Colonoscopy and blood draw happened at the same time. Samples were sequenced at Survey level, maximum 500,000 reads. Using immunoSEQ multiplex PCR, the repertoire was profiled, and TCRdb retains in-frame clones only, with some absent. The sample has around 68,000 clones; 70% to 85% are singletons. V was cut by 2 bases and J by 8 bases, with 12 bases left in between. This CDR3 comprises 14 residues. The germline gives CDR1 SGHVS, CDR2 FNYEAQ. The study, taken as a whole, reports: In rectum, acute severe colitis had expanded clones and less diversity.

The receptor comes from a boy under 18 with moderate ulcerative colitis. The chain recombines TRBV7-6 with TRBJ1-4; D call uncertain. The source material was blood. The chain's CDR3 is CASSLLPGKEKLFF. The CDR3 DNA sequence: TGTGCCAGCAGCTTACTGCCAGGAAAAGAAAAACTGTTTTTT.